This T cell receptor beta chain was recovered during a study of blood T cell repertoires in COVID-19. Study overall: Samples representing acute and convalescent COVID-19 were sourced from the United States, Italy and Spain. T cells, B-cell-depleted T cells, or PBMCs supplied cDNA or gDNA.

The ends were cut back, 3 bases at V and 5 bases at J, with 11 bases in the middle. Germline CDR1 MGHDK, CDR2 SYGVNS. The CDR3 extends over 14 amino acids. Original data processing: Reference gene primer amplification yielded estimated nucleated cell counts. TCRdb keeps only in-frame clones here, not all; method: immunoSEQ multiplex PCR. Clone size and V and J calls were adopted from that table, with D and trimming inferred from the DNA. The sample includes approximately 68,000 clones, 82% seen only once; the top ten take 16%. This clonotype was obtained from a man aged 80 or over with active COVID-19. Sequencing input: peripheral blood. The genes are TRBV25-1 and TRBJ1-5, with D unclear. The CDR3 nucleotides are TGTGCCAGCAGTGATGGCGGGATACATCAGCCCCAGCATTTT. It codes for CASSDGGIHQPQHF.